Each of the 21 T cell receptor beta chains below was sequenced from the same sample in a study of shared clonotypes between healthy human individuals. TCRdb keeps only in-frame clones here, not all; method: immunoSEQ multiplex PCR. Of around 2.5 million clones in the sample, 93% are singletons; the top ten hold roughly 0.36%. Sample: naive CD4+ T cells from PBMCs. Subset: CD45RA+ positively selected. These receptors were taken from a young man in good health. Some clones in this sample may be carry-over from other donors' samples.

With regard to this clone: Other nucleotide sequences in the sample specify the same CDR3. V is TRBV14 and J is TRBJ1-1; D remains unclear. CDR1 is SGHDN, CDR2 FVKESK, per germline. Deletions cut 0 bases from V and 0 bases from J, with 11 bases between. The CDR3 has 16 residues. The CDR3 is CASSQDVGRVNTEAFF. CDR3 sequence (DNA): TGTGCCAGCAGCCAAGATGTTGGGAGGGTGAACACTGAAGCTTTCTTT.

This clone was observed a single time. Here the CDR3 reads CASSLAVRLDGTQYF. CDR3 DNA: TGCGCCAGCAGCTTGGCCGTCAGGCTGGACGGGACCCAGTACTTC. The chain links TRBV5-1 to TRBJ2-5; D is undetermined. Germline V gives CDR1 SGHRS, CDR2 YFSETQ. The CDR3 spans 15 residues. Trimming left V 0 bases short and J 7 bases short, with 16 bases between.

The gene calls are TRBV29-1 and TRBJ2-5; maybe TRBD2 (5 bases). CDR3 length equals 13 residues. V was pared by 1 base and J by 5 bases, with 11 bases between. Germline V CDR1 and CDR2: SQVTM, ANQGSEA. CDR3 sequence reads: CSVEGLAGETQYF. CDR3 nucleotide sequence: TGCAGCGTTGAAGGGCTAGCCGGTGAGACCCAGTACTTC.

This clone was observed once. CDR3 nucleotides: TGTGCCAGCAGCCCAACTAGCGGGAGCGCCTTGAACACCGGGGAGCTGTTTTTT. It is translated as CASSPTSGSALNTGELFF. V is TRBV11-3 and J is TRBJ2-2; TRBD2 aligns across 11 bases. The CDR3 sequence is 18 residues long. The V gene's germline CDR1 is SGHNT and CDR2 YENEEA. With V trimmed by 5 bases and J by 1 base, 9 bases remained unmatched.

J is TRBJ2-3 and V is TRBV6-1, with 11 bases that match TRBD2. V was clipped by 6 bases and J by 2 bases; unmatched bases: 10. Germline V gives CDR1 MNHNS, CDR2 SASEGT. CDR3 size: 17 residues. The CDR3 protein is CASRESASGRTTDTQYF. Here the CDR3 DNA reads TGTGCCAGCAGGGAATCGGCTAGCGGGAGGACCACAGATACGCAGTATTTT.

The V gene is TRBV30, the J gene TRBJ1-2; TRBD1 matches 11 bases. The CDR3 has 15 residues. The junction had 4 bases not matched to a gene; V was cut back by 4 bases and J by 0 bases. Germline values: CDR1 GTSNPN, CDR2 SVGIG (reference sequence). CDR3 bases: TGTGCCTGGAAGGGACAGGGGGGACCTAACTATGGCTACACCTTC. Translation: CAWKGQGGPNYGYTF.

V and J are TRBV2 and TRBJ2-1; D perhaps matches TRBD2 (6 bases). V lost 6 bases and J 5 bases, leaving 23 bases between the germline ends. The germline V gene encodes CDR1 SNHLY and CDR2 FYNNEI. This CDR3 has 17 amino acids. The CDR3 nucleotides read TGTGCCAGCAGCGAGCTGCGACTAGATGGGAGCCACAATGAGCAGTTCTTC. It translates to CASSELRLDGSHNEQFF.

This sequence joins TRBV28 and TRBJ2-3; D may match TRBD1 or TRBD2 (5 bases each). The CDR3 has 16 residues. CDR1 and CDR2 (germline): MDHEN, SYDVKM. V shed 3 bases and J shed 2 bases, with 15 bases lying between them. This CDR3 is CASSFYRRENTDTQYF. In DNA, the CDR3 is TGTGCCAGCAGTTTTTACCGCAGGGAGAACACAGATACGCAGTATTTT.

As DNA, the CDR3 is TGTGCCAGCAGCCACCAACAGGGTGATGGGGAGACCCAGTACTTC. Translated: CASSHQQGDGETQYF. V usage is TRBV4-2 and J usage is TRBJ2-5, with a possible D match to TRBD1 (6 bases). Germline V CDR1 and CDR2: LGHNA, YNFKEQ. Trimming removed 3 bases from V and 5 bases from J, with 16 bases in between. The CDR3 spans 15 residues.

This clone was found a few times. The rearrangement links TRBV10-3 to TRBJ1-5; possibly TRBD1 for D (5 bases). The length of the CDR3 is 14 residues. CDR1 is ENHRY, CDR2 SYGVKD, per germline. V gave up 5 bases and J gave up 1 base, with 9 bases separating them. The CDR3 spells CAISTRDSNQPQHF. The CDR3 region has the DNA TGTGCCATCAGTACGCGGGACAGCAATCAGCCCCAGCATTTT.

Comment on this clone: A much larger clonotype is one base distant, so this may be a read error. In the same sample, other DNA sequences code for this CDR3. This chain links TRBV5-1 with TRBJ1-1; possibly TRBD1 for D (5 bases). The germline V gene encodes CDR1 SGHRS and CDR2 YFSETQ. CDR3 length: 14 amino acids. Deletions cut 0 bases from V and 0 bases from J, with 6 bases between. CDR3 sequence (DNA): TGCGCCAGCAGCTTGGGCAGGGTGAACACTGAAGCTTTCTTT. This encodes CASSLGRVNTEAFF.

The CDR3 here is CASSQDHLGALANEKLFF. The CDR3 bases are TGCGCCAGCAGCCAAGATCATCTGGGTGCTTTGGCTAATGAAAAACTGTTTTTT. The chain links TRBV4-1 to TRBJ1-4; D not resolved. Germline V gene data show CDR1 as MGHRA and CDR2 as YSYEKL. The CDR3 extends over 18 amino acids. V was pared by 0 bases and J by 3 bases, with 17 bases between.

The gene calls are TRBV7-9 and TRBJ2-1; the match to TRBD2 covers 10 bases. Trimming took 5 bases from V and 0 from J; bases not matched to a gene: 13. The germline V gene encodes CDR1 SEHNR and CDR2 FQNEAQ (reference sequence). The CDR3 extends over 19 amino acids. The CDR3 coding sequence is TGTGCCAGCAGCGGCGTTTGGACTAGCGGATTGAGCTCCTACAATGAGCAGTTCTTC. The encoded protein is CASSGVWTSGLSSYNEQFF.

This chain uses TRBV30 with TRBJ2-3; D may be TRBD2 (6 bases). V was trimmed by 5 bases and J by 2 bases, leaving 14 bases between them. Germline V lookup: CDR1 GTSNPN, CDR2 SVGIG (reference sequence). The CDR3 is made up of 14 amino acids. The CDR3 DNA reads TGTGCCTGGTGCGTCGGGGGAGCCACAGATACGCAGTATTTT. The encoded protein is CAWCVGGATDTQYF.

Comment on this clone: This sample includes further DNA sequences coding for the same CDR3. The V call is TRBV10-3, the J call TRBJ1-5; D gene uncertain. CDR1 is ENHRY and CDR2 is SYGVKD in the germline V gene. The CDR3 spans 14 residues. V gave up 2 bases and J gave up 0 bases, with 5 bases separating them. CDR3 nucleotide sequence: TGTGCCATCAGTGAGGGTTATAGCAATCAGCCCCAGCATTTT. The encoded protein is CAISEGYSNQPQHF.

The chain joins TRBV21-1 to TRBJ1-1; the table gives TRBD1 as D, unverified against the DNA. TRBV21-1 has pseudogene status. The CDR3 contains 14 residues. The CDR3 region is CASSKVSVGPEAFF. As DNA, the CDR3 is TGTGCCAGCAGCAAAGTTTCTGTTGGGCCCGAAGCTTTCTTT.

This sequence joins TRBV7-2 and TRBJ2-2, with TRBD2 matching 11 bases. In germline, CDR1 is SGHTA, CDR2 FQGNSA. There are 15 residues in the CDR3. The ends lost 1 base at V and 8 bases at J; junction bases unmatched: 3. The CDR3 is CASSLELAGVGELFF. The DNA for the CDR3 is TGTGCCAGCAGCTTAGAACTAGCGGGAGTAGGGGAGCTGTTTTTT.

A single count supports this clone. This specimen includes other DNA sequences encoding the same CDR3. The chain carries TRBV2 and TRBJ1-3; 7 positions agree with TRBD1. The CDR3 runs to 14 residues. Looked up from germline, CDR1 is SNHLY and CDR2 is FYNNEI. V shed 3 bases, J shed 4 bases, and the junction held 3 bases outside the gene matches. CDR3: CASSERQGGNTIYF. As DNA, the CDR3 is TGTGCCAGCAGTGAGAGACAGGGAGGAAACACCATATATTTT.

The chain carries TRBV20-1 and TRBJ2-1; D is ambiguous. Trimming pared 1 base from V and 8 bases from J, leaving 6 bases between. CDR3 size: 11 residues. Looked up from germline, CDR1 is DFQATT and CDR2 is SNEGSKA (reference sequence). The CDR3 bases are TGCAGTGCTAGAGTTCCTGATGAGCAGTTCTTC. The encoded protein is CSARVPDEQFF.

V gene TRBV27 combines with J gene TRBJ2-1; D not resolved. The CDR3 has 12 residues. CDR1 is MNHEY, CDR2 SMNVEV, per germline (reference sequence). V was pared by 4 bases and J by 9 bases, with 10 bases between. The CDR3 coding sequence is TGTGCCAGCAGTTCCGTTCTCGGTGAGCAGTTCTTC. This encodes CASSSVLGEQFF.

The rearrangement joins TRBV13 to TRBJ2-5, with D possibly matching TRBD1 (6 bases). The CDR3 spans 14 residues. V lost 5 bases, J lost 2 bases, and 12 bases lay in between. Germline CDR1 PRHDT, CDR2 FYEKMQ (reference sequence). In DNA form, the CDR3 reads TGTGCCAGCAGCAGAACAGGGACACAAGAGACCCAGTACTTC. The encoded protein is CASSRTGTQETQYF.